This TCR beta chain was recorded in a study of T cells after yellow fever vaccination. TCRdb recomputed calls from the 5' RACE reads with MiXCR, one row per CDR3 protein. Among 400,000 or so distinct CDR3 sequences, 6.2% were seen once, and the ten largest hold over 12%. The sample holds a few counts of this clonotype. Sequenced material: PBMCs, taken 5 days after the yellow fever booster vaccination. The receptor comes from a man aged 30 to 39 who received the YFV17D yellow fever vaccine.

CDR3 in DNA: TGTGCCAGCAGTTTCCGGACCTACGAGCAGTACTTC. Its translation: CASSFRTYEQYF. The V gene is TRBV28, the J gene TRBJ2-7; D gene ambiguous. The CDR3 has 12 residues. The germline gives CDR1 MDHEN, CDR2 SYDVKM. V lost 3 bases and J lost 2, with 5 bases in between. The full variable domain, in which reference TRBV28 and TRBJ2-7 provide the parts outside the CDR3, is DVKVTQSSRYLVKRTGEKVFLECVQDMDHENMFWYRQDPGLGLRLIYFSYDVKMKEKGDIPEGYSVSREKKERFSLILESASTNQTSMYLCASSFRTYEQYFGPGTRLTVT.